Each of the 2 T cell receptor beta chains below was sequenced from the same sample in a study of T cells after yellow fever vaccination. TCRdb analysed the 5' RACE reads with MiXCR anew, one entry per CDR3 protein. The sample shows some 560,000 distinct CDR3 sequences, about 19% of them seen only once. The sample was PBMCs, taken 15 days after the yellow fever booster vaccination. The receptors originated from a man aged 30 to 39 who received the YFV17D yellow fever vaccine.

V usage is TRBV11-2 and J usage is TRBJ2-2, with TRBD1 matching 9 bases. After removal of 2 bases from V and 5 bases from J, the junction contained 12 bases not matched to a gene. The V gene's germline CDR1 is SGHAT and CDR2 FQNNGV. This CDR3 is 18 amino acids long. The CDR3 protein is CASSLYGTGRTETGELFF. DNA for the CDR3: TGTGCCAGCAGCTTATACGGGACAGGGAGGACGGAAACCGGGGAGCTGTTTTTT.

This clonotype was recorded at least ten times. The chain links TRBV29-1 to TRBJ2-7, with D uncertain. Germline assignment: CDR1 SQVTM and CDR2 ANQGSEA. This CDR3 spans 14 amino acids. Trimming stripped 4 bases from V and 0 bases from J, with 13 bases between. Written as DNA, the CDR3 is TGCAGCGTTGCGGCACAGCAGAGCTCCTACGAGCAGTACTTC. Its protein is CSVAAQQSSYEQYF.